The 6 T cell receptor beta chains given below trace back to one sample, sequenced in a study of blood T cell repertoires in COVID-19. The data were produced by immunoSEQ multiplex PCR, yet TCRdb's version contains in-frame clones alone and is incomplete. The sample lists a few hundred thousand clones, around 83% occurring once. The sequencing sample was made of PBMCs or T cells enriched from blood (not recorded which). Receptor source: a middle-aged woman who had recovered from COVID-19.

The gene calls are TRBV12-5 and TRBJ1-2; 9 bases match TRBD1. The germline CDR1 and CDR2 sequences are LGHNT and FRNRAP. With 4 bases clipped from V and 1 base from J, the junction kept 7 bases outside the gene matches. The CDR3 length is 16 residues. The chain's CDR3 is CASGWGTGRYNYGYTF. The CDR3 DNA is TGTGCTAGTGGTTGGGGGACAGGGAGATATAACTATGGCTACACCTTC.

The CDR3 bases are TGCGCCAGCAGCGTCCGCGTGCCCCCCGCAGATACGCAGTATTTT. This gives the protein CASSVRVPPADTQYF. This chain links TRBV5-1 with TRBJ2-3; no firm D call. Germline CDR1 SGHRS, CDR2 YFSETQ. The ends were cut back, 4 bases at V and 4 bases at J, with 16 bases in the middle. The length of the CDR3 is 15 residues.

The chain joins TRBV6-2 or TRBV6-3 to TRBJ2-7; D not certain. Trimming cost V 2 bases and J 4 bases, with 9 bases left between them. Looked up from germline, CDR1 is MNHEY and CDR2 is SVGEGT. The CDR3 is made up of 13 amino acids. The CDR3 protein is CASSYTASYEQYV. The DNA for the CDR3 is TGTGCCAGCAGTTACACAGCCTCGTACGAGCAGTACGTC.

The chain carries TRBV5-1 and TRBJ2-3, with TRBD2 matching over 13 bases. V dropped 4 bases and J dropped 2; count of bases not matched to a gene: 4. This CDR3 is built from 16 residues. Germline lookup yields CDR1 SGHRS and CDR2 YFSETQ. The CDR3 sequence: CASSTGLAGATDTQYF. The CDR3 region has the DNA TGCGCCAGCAGCACCGGACTAGCGGGAGCCACAGATACGCAGTATTTT.

This chain links TRBV4-1 with TRBJ2-2; D gene ambiguous. V lost 1 base and J lost 3, with 6 bases in between. This CDR3 region has 14 residues. Germline V CDR1 and CDR2: MGHRA, YSYEKL. As DNA, the CDR3 is TGCGCCAGCAGCCAAGGCCTAGACACCGGGGAGCTGTTTTTT. This gives the protein CASSQGLDTGELFF.

This chain connects TRBV24-1 to TRBJ2-5; the match to TRBD2 covers 9 bases. With V trimmed by 5 bases and J by 1 base, 4 bases remained unmatched. The CDR3 sequence is 15 residues long. Germline CDR1 reads KGHDR; CDR2 reads SFDVKD. The CDR3 here is CATSGAGGGQETQYF. CDR3 DNA: TGTGCCACCAGTGGGGCGGGAGGGGGCCAAGAGACCCAGTACTTC.